This section outlines one T cell receptor (beta chain) sequence together with its context. Its antigen is unidentified. In the PCR, 60 Vbeta and 13 Jbeta primers were used. The data were produced by immunoSEQ multiplex PCR, yet TCRdb's version contains in-frame clones alone and is incomplete. This repertoire includes 70,000 or so clones. The data derive from a study of cytomegalovirus exposure and HLA in healthy donors. Study-wide results and limits: The availability of immune exposure information extended only to CMV serostatus. In an earlier analysis, most TCR beta V segments were productive about 87% or about 30% of the time.

The trim removed 7 bases at V and 7 bases at J, leaving 15 bases unmatched. Looked up from germline, CDR1 is MGHDK and CDR2 is SYGVNS. This CDR3 spans 17 amino acids. Sequencing was done on a sample of PBMCs. The sequence came from a man aged 35 to 55 in good health and CMV-seronegative. The chain joins TRBV25-1 to TRBJ2-4, with 11 nucleotides matching TRBD2. CDR3 bases: TGTGCCAGCATCACCCGACTTAGCGGGGGGGGCCGGAACATTCAGTACTTC. Translation gives CASITRLSGGGRNIQYF. The full variable domain, in which reference TRBV25-1 and TRBJ2-4 provide the parts outside the CDR3, is EADIYQTPRYLVIGTGKKITLECSQTMGHDKMYWYQQDPGMELHLIHYSYGVNSTEKGDLSSESTVSRIRTEHFPLTLESARPSHTSQYLCASITRLSGGGRNIQYFGAGTRLSVL.